Below, 30 T cell receptor beta chains from the same sample are listed, as sequenced in a study of blood T cell repertoires in COVID-19. Produced via immunoSEQ multiplex PCR; TCRdb's table is partial and in-frame only. The data show 65,000 to 70,000 clones, more than 60% seen once. The sample comprised peripheral blood. All receptors come from a human donor in a cohort sampled during active COVID-19.

The chain uses TRBV6-2 or TRBV6-3 and TRBJ2-5; weak D call: TRBD1 (6 bases). The V gene lost 2 bases and the J gene lost 10 bases, with 17 bases spanning the gap. The CDR3 is made up of 14 amino acids. The germline gives CDR1 MNHEY, CDR2 SVGEGT. CDR3 residues: CASSYGTSPMYQYF. CDR3 in DNA: TGTGCCAGCAGTTACGGGACAAGTCCAATGTACCAGTACTTC.

CDR3 residues: CAWSVQGWTEAFF. CDR3 sequence (DNA): TGTGCCTGGAGTGTTCAGGGTTGGACTGAAGCTTTCTTT. The V and J genes are TRBV30 and TRBJ1-1, with D tentatively TRBD1 (5 bases). The CDR3 spans 13 residues. V was shortened by 0 bases and J by 5 bases, with 10 bases between the two germline ends. Germline V CDR1 and CDR2: GTSNPN, SVGIG (reference sequence).

This clone was counted a single time. The rearrangement joins TRBV4-2 to TRBJ2-5; no firm D call. This CDR3 has 14 amino acids. V was shortened by 0 bases and J by 4 bases, with 9 bases between the two germline ends. Germline V lookup: CDR1 LGHNA, CDR2 YNFKEQ. The CDR3 protein is CASSQDGQPETQYF. The CDR3 DNA reads TGTGCCAGCAGCCAAGATGGGCAGCCAGAGACCCAGTACTTC.

The chain has TRBV29-1 and TRBJ2-7; TRBD1 aligns across 7 bases. Germline values: CDR1 SQVTM, CDR2 ANQGSEA. With 4 bases clipped from V and 3 bases from J, the junction kept 3 bases outside the gene matches. The CDR3 contains 12 residues. Here the CDR3 DNA reads TGCAGCGTTGCGGGACAGTTCTACGAGCAGTACTTC. Translation: CSVAGQFYEQYF.

The table lists this clone with a count of one. The V call is TRBV28, the J call TRBJ1-5; 10 bases line up with TRBD1. The length of the CDR3 is 13 residues. Looked up from germline, CDR1 is MDHEN and CDR2 is SYDVKM. V was clipped by 5 bases and J by 9 bases; unmatched bases: 4. The CDR3 coding sequence is TGTGCCAGCAGTGTGACAGGGGGCCGGCCCCAGCATTTT. This sequence encodes CASSVTGGRPQHF.

J is TRBJ2-7 and V is TRBV15; 16 bases map to TRBD2. Germline-derived CDR1 and CDR2 are LNHNV and YYDKDF (reference sequence). V shed 2 bases, J shed 4 bases, and the junction held 5 bases outside the gene matches. CDR3 length: 17 amino acids. CDR3 region: CATSRRGTSGGGYEQYF. The CDR3 coding sequence is TGTGCCACCAGCAGAAGAGGGACTAGCGGGGGGGGATACGAGCAGTACTTC.

Note on this clone: The junction differs from germline at one of its ends, possibly a read error. The CDR3 DNA is TGTGCCAGCAGTTTCAACGGTCCCTCTCCCCACTTC. This codes for CASSFNGPSPHF. The chain combines TRBV12-3 or TRBV12-4 with TRBJ1-2; D uncertain. The CDR3 has 12 residues.

The rearrangement joins TRBV7-2 to TRBJ2-2; D may be TRBD2 (6 bases). V was trimmed by 1 base and J by 5 bases, leaving 11 bases between them. Germline loops: CDR1 SGHTA, CDR2 FQGNSA. The CDR3 loop spans 15 amino acids. The CDR3 DNA follows: TGTGCCAGCAGCTTAGGAACTAGCAAAACCGGGGAGCTGTTTTTT. The encoded protein is CASSLGTSKTGELFF. Full variable domain (remainder filled in from reference TRBV7-2 and TRBJ2-2): GAGVSQSPSNKVTEKGKDVELRCDPISGHTALYWYRQSLGQGLEFLIYFQGNSAPDKSGLPSDRFSAERTGGSVSTLTIQRTQQEDSAVYLCASSLGTSKTGELFFGEGSRLTVL.

Here the CDR3 DNA reads TGCGCCAGCAGCCCAGGGGTTTCGGAGACCCAGTACTTC. Translating it yields CASSPGVSETQYF. This sequence joins TRBV5-1 and TRBJ2-5, with a tentative D call TRBD1 (6 bases). V was shortened by 4 bases and J by 5 bases, with 12 bases between the two germline ends. This CDR3 comprises 13 residues. Germline loops: CDR1 SGHRS, CDR2 YFSETQ.

V usage is TRBV3-1 (or the pseudogene TRBV3-2) and J usage is TRBJ1-1; tentatively, D is TRBD1 (5 bases). Germline V gene lookup returns CDR1 LGHDT and CDR2 YNNKEL (reference sequence). This CDR3 contains 12 residues. Trimming pared 4 bases from V and 7 bases from J, leaving 10 bases between. The CDR3 here is CASSLWGGEAFF. The CDR3 DNA reads TGTGCCAGCAGCCTCTGGGGGGGTGAAGCTTTCTTT.

V and J are TRBV18 and TRBJ2-1; 7 positions match TRBD1. V was pared by 7 bases and J by 5 bases, with 8 bases of the junction left unmatched. The CDR3 is 14 amino acids. In germline, CDR1 is KGHSH, CDR2 LQKENI. The CDR3 DNA is TGTGCCAGCTTAAAGGGGGCCGAGGACAATGAGCAGTTCTTC. It is translated as CASLKGAEDNEQFF.

The V gene is TRBV5-6, the J gene TRBJ2-7; 7 bases map to TRBD1. This CDR3 is 14 amino acids long. The germline CDR1 and CDR2 sequences are SGHDT and YYEEEE. Trimming took 2 bases from V and 2 from J; bases not matched to a gene: 4. This CDR3 is CASSFLQGTYEQYF. CDR3 DNA sequence: TGTGCCAGCAGCTTCCTACAGGGGACCTACGAGCAGTACTTC.

The chain is built from TRBV6-1 and TRBJ2-7; D not resolved. Germline-derived CDR1 and CDR2 are MNHNS and SASEGT. Trimming cost V 1 base and J 5 bases, with 9 bases left between them. CDR3 length: 13 amino acids. The chain's CDR3 is CASSEGQRDEQYF. For the CDR3, the DNA is TGTGCCAGCAGTGAAGGTCAACGGGACGAGCAGTACTTC.

This clone was seen more than once but under ten times. The CDR3 spells CASTWTGTYEQYF. Written as DNA, the CDR3 is TGTGCCAGCACCTGGACAGGAACCTACGAGCAGTACTTC. V and J are TRBV2 and TRBJ2-7; 7 bases are shared with TRBD1. J lost 2 bases, V lost 7 bases, and 5 bases had no gene match. The CDR3 spans 13 residues. Germline CDR1 and CDR2: SNHLY and FYNNEI.

The chain recombines TRBV5-1 with TRBJ2-1; 14 nucleotides align to TRBD2. The CDR3 covers 16 residues. J was trimmed by 7 bases and V by 0 bases; bases with no gene match: 3. Looked up from germline, CDR1 is SGHRS and CDR2 is YFSETQ. This CDR3 is CASSLAGLAGGNEQFF. The CDR3 DNA follows: TGCGCCAGCAGCTTGGCCGGACTAGCGGGAGGTAATGAGCAGTTCTTC.

This chain uses TRBV21-1 with TRBJ1-2. TRBV21-1 is shown as a pseudogene. The CDR3 extends over 13 amino acids. CDR3 nucleotides: TGTGCCAGCAGCAAACGGGTCAACTATGGCTACACCTTC. Its protein is CASSKRVNYGYTF.

The V and J genes are TRBV5-1 and TRBJ1-2; the D gene is possibly TRBD1 (6 bases). This CDR3 comprises 15 residues. V was trimmed by 4 bases and J by 7 bases, leaving 20 bases between them. The germline CDR1 and CDR2 sequences are SGHRS and YFSETQ. CDR3 coding DNA: TGCGCCAGCAGCCCGGCGTCGGGGGGGCGCCCTGGCTACACCTTC. This encodes CASSPASGGRPGYTF.

The gene calls are TRBV28 and TRBJ2-3; D is unresolved. Trimming removed 6 bases from V and 6 bases from J, with 10 bases in between. CDR3 size: 12 residues. Germline assignment: CDR1 MDHEN and CDR2 SYDVKM. The chain's CDR3 is CASSSNGDTQYF. As DNA, the CDR3 is TGTGCCAGCAGCTCCAACGGGGATACGCAGTATTTT.

This chain links TRBV19 with TRBJ2-7, with D possibly matching TRBD2 (5 bases). Trimming left V 3 bases short and J 7 bases short, with 13 bases between. The germline V gene encodes CDR1 LNHDA and CDR2 SQIVND (reference sequence). This CDR3 contains 13 residues. The CDR3 nucleotides are TGTGCCAGTAGTATCGCGGGTCGCAAAGAGCAGTACTTC. Its protein is CASSIAGRKEQYF.

V gene TRBV5-4 combines with J gene TRBJ2-7, with D perhaps matching TRBD2 (5 bases). V lost 3 bases and J 6 bases, leaving 7 bases between the germline ends. This CDR3 spans 11 amino acids. Germline values: CDR1 SGHNT, CDR2 YYREEE (reference sequence). DNA of the CDR3: TGTGCCAGCAGCTCCCGGGGCGAGCAGTACTTC. As protein: CASSSRGEQYF.

This clone occurred a few times. This chain joins TRBV19 and TRBJ2-7; 8 bases agree with TRBD1. Germline-derived CDR1 and CDR2 are LNHDA and SQIVND (reference sequence). The CDR3 has 15 amino acids. The trim removed 4 bases at V and 2 bases at J, leaving 7 bases unmatched. Here the CDR3 DNA reads TGTGCCAGTAGTAATCTCGGGACAGGAGCCTACGAGCAGTACTTC. As protein: CASSNLGTGAYEQYF.

The chain couples TRBV5-1 to TRBJ2-1; a possible D gene is TRBD2 (6 bases). The CDR3 has 14 residues. Germline values: CDR1 SGHRS, CDR2 YFSETQ. Between the trimmed V and J ends, which lost 4 bases and 8 bases, there was a span of 16 bases. CDR3 sequence reads: CASSRGGGTDEQFF. The DNA for the CDR3 is TGCGCCAGCAGCCGGGGTGGCGGGACCGATGAGCAGTTCTTC.

The rearrangement links TRBV6-6 to TRBJ2-5; 7 bases line up with TRBD1. The CDR3 has 15 amino acids. Germline CDR1 and CDR2: MNHNY and SVGAGI (reference sequence). V lost 5 bases to trimming and J lost 3 bases; unmatched junction nucleotides: 9. The CDR3 DNA is TGTGCCAGCAGTGACAGAGCCGGGACAGAAGAGACCCAGTACTTC. Translated: CASSDRAGTEETQYF.

The rearrangement links TRBV19 to TRBJ2-3; TRBD2 aligns across 7 bases. The CDR3 contains 16 residues. The germline CDR1 and CDR2 sequences are LNHDA and SQIVND (reference sequence). Trimming at V came to 3 bases and at J to 0 bases, leaving 6 bases not matched to a gene. Here the CDR3 DNA reads TGTGCCAGTAGTATGGAAGCTAGCGGCAGCACAGATACGCAGTATTTT. Protein sequence: CASSMEASGSTDTQYF.

The chain couples TRBV7-2 to TRBJ2-5; D possibly corresponds to TRBD2 (6 bases). Germline V gene sequence: CDR1 SGHTA, CDR2 FQGNSA. The CDR3 extends over 15 amino acids. Trimming took off 4 bases at V and 5 bases at J, with 17 bases between the two ends. Here the CDR3 DNA reads TGTGCCAGCAGCTCAATGGGAGGTTTGGGGGAGACCCAGTACTTC. It yields the protein CASSSMGGLGETQYF. Full variable domain (outside the CDR3, taken from reference TRBV7-2 and TRBJ2-5): GAGVSQSPSNKVTEKGKDVELRCDPISGHTALYWYRQSLGQGLEFLIYFQGNSAPDKSGLPSDRFSAERTGGSVSTLTIQRTQQEDSAVYLCASSSMGGLGETQYFGPGTRLLVL.

This chain links TRBV19 with TRBJ2-5, with D maybe TRBD1 (5 bases). Looked up from germline, CDR1 is LNHDA and CDR2 is SQIVND (reference sequence). Trimming shortened V by 1 base and J by 3 bases, and 6 bases separated the two germline ends. There are 13 residues in the CDR3. The CDR3 bases are TGTGCCAGTAGTATAGCACAGGAAGAGACCCAGTACTTC. Its protein is CASSIAQEETQYF.

This clone has just a few counts. This rearrangement joins TRBV29-1 to TRBJ2-3, with TRBD2 as a possible D gene (6 bases). Germline lookup yields CDR1 SQVTM and CDR2 ANQGSEA. V dropped 7 bases and J dropped 1 base, with 15 bases sitting between them. The CDR3 has 14 amino acids. The CDR3 coding sequence is TGCAGCGCCGGAAGCGGGCCTCGCACAGATACGCAGTATTTT. The encoded protein is CSAGSGPRTDTQYF.

This rearrangement joins TRBV23-1 to TRBJ2-3; D unresolved. TRBV23-1 is flagged as an ORF with uncertain function. V lost 9 bases to trimming and J lost 2 bases, with 6 bases between them. There are 11 residues in the CDR3. The CDR3 DNA follows: TGCGCCAGTTCGGTCACAGATACGCAGTATTTT. Protein: CASSVTDTQYF.

V gene TRBV12-3 or TRBV12-4 combines with J gene TRBJ1-2, with 8 bases fitting TRBD1. V lost 8 bases, J lost 7 bases, and 9 bases stayed unmatched. This CDR3 contains 13 residues. The CDR3 DNA is TGTGCCAGCGGACCGACAGGGGTGGGTGGCTACACCTTC. Its protein product is CASGPTGVGGYTF.

The chain is built from TRBV11-2 and TRBJ2-1, with a weak D call TRBD2 (6 bases). The CDR3 length is 12 residues. The V gene lost 5 bases and the J gene lost 9 bases, with 11 bases spanning the gap. Germline values: CDR1 SGHAT, CDR2 FQNNGV. The CDR3 coding sequence is TGTGCCAGCAGCCCCGGGGGAGGTGAGCAGTTCTTC. Translating it yields CASSPGGGEQFF.